One and the same sample provided the 25 T cell receptor beta chains below, sequenced in a study of blood T cell repertoires in COVID-19. Some clones are missing from TCRdb's copy, which holds only in-frame ones; the method was immunoSEQ multiplex PCR. The data contain about 160,000 clones, roughly 93% of them singletons. The sequenced sample consisted of peripheral blood. These receptor sequences come from a woman aged 45-65 years with acute or convalescent COVID-19.

The V and J genes are TRBV7-3 and TRBJ1-1; a weak D match, TRBD1 (5 bases). Trimming cost V 0 bases and J 7 bases, with 9 bases left between them. The germline V gene has CDR1 SGHTA and CDR2 FQGTGA. The CDR3 is 13 amino acids. This chain's CDR3 is CASSLTGGYEAFF. The DNA for the CDR3 is TGTGCCAGCAGCTTAACCGGGGGTTATGAAGCTTTCTTT.

This chain connects TRBV3-1 (or the pseudogene TRBV3-2) to TRBJ1-2; TRBD1 is a possible D gene (6 bases). Trimming took 0 bases from V and 4 from J, leaving 18 bases between them. The CDR3 extends over 17 amino acids. CDR1 is LGHDT, CDR2 YNNKEL, per germline (reference sequence). CDR3 DNA sequence: TGTGCCAGCAGCCAAGAGTACGCCGTCCAGGGGTCCTATGGCTACACCTTC. This encodes CASSQEYAVQGSYGYTF.

The chain couples TRBV4-1 to TRBJ2-7, with D possibly matching TRBD1 (6 bases). CDR3 length: 15 amino acids. Germline CDR1 and CDR2: MGHRA and YSYEKL. Trimming removed 3 bases at V and 6 bases at J, with 18 bases between. DNA for the CDR3: TGCGCCAGCAGCCAGGGACATTGGCCCCCGCGCGAGCAGTACTTC. Amino acid sequence: CASSQGHWPPREQYF.

The chain has TRBV12-3 or TRBV12-4 and TRBJ2-3; TRBD2 agrees at 9 bases. V trimming: 8 bases; J trimming: 5 bases; junction bases outside the gene matches: 5. The CDR3 is 13 amino acids. In DNA form, the CDR3 reads TGTGCCAGCCGTCAGCGGGAGGTAGATACGCAGTATTTT. This gives the protein CASRQREVDTQYF.

The chain joins TRBV5-6 to TRBJ1-2, with D unresolved. Trimming pared 1 base from V and 3 bases from J, leaving 13 bases between. The CDR3 is 15 residues long. CDR1 SGHDT and CDR2 YYEEEE come from the germline V gene. CDR3 region: CASSLIREEDYGYTF. CDR3 bases: TGTGCCAGCAGCTTGATTAGGGAGGAAGACTATGGCTACACCTTC.

The genes are TRBV21-1 and TRBJ1-1. TRBV21-1 is marked as a pseudogene. CDR3 length: 15 residues. CDR3 loop: CASTRVRGLYTEAFF. The DNA for the CDR3 is TGTGCCAGCACCAGGGTCCGGGGACTCTACACTGAAGCTTTCTTT.

This sequence joins TRBV30 and TRBJ1-6; 7 bases are shared with TRBD1. Germline V lookup: CDR1 GTSNPN, CDR2 SVGIG (reference sequence). CDR3 length equals 17 residues. V shed 3 bases, J shed 7 bases, and the junction held 15 bases outside the gene matches. This CDR3 reads CAWRTGTVPWGNSPLHF. In DNA form, the CDR3 reads TGTGCCTGGAGGACCGGGACAGTTCCCTGGGGGAATTCACCCCTCCACTTT.

The rearrangement links TRBV9 to TRBJ2-7, with D perhaps matching TRBD1 (5 bases). V dropped 0 bases and J dropped 2 bases, with 9 bases sitting between them. Germline CDR1 SGDLS, CDR2 YYNGEE. The CDR3 consists of 14 residues. The DNA for the CDR3 is TGTGCCAGCAGCGTAGATGACAGACCCTACGAGCAGTACTTC. This sequence encodes CASSVDDRPYEQYF.

J is TRBJ1-2 and V is TRBV15, with 8 nucleotides matching TRBD1. CDR3 size: 15 residues. Germline CDR1 and CDR2: LNHNV and YYDKDF (reference sequence). V lost 1 base and J lost 8; bases outside the gene matches: 9. CDR3 nucleotide sequence: TGTGCCACCAGCAGAGTAGGACAGGGTCGTAGCGGCTACACCTTC. Protein: CATSRVGQGRSGYTF.

The chain couples TRBV5-4 to TRBJ1-2; 9 nucleotides agree with TRBD1. The CDR3 is made up of 17 amino acids. Per germline, CDR1 SGHNT and CDR2 YYREEE (reference sequence). V shed 2 bases, J shed 3 bases, and the junction held 11 bases outside the gene matches. The CDR3 DNA sequence: TGTGCCAGCAGCTTTCTGGGGACAGGGTCTTCCCACTATGGCTACACCTTC. Protein: CASSFLGTGSSHYGYTF.

This chain connects TRBV7-8 to TRBJ1-6, with 8 bases that match TRBD1. The V segment lost 5 bases and the J segment 4 bases; nucleotides outside the gene matches: 10. The V gene's germline CDR1 is SGHVS and CDR2 FQNEAQ. The CDR3 runs 17 residues. CDR3 coding DNA: TGTGCCAGCAGCCTTACCCCAGGGGGCTTGTATAATTCACCCCTCCACTTT. Translated, it gives CASSLTPGGLYNSPLHF.

The chain has TRBV5-4 and TRBJ1-1; 7 bases line up with TRBD1. Germline V lookup: CDR1 SGHNT, CDR2 YYREEE (reference sequence). The CDR3 runs to 17 residues. Trimming removed 4 bases from V and 0 bases from J; junction bases left unmatched: 12. The CDR3 DNA reads as TGTGCCAGCAGCAAGGGGGCCAACCGGGAAATGAACACTGAAGCTTTCTTT. Its translation: CASSKGANREMNTEAFF.

The chain joins TRBV3-1 (or the pseudogene TRBV3-2) to TRBJ2-1; 10 nucleotides align to TRBD2. Germline CDR1 is LGHDT and CDR2 is YNNKEL (reference sequence). Losses at the gene ends were 4 bases for V and 7 bases for J; bases not matched to a gene: 16. The CDR3 totals 18 residues. The CDR3, as DNA: TGTGCCAGCAGCCTCGGGACTAGCGCCTCTCCCGTCGGGAATGAGCAGTTCTTC. Protein sequence: CASSLGTSASPVGNEQFF.

This chain connects TRBV7-2 to TRBJ1-3; weak D call: TRBD1 (5 bases). Trimming shortened V by 5 bases and J by 4 bases, and 12 bases separated the two germline ends. Germline values: CDR1 SGHTA, CDR2 FQGNSA. CDR3 size: 14 residues. The CDR3 nucleotides are TGTGCCAGCAGCGACCCAGGGTCCGGAAACACCATATATTTT. It codes for CASSDPGSGNTIYF.

The rearrangement uses TRBV5-1 and TRBJ2-3; 7 bases align to TRBD1. CDR3 size: 14 residues. Trimming removed 3 bases from V and 4 bases from J; junction bases left unmatched: 5. The germline CDR1 and CDR2 sequences are SGHRS and YFSETQ. CDR3 amino acids: CASSYRGEADTQYF. CDR3 coding DNA: TGCGCCAGCAGCTACAGGGGTGAGGCAGATACGCAGTATTTT. The full variable domain, completed using reference TRBV5-1 and TRBJ2-3, is KAGVTQTPRYLIKTRGQQVTLSCSPISGHRSVSWYQQTPGQGLQFLFEYFSETQRNKGNFPGRFSGRQFSNSRSEMNVSTLELGDSALYLCASSYRGEADTQYFGPGTRLTVL.

Only one count was recorded for this clone. This chain joins TRBV5-6 and TRBJ1-2, with no clear D. This CDR3 region has 13 residues. CDR1 SGHDT and CDR2 YYEEEE come from the germline V gene. Trimming took off 3 bases at V and 3 bases at J, with 9 bases between the two ends. DNA of the CDR3: TGTGCCAGCAGCTCCGACACTCACTATGGCTACACCTTC. This encodes CASSSDTHYGYTF.

The gene calls are TRBV30 and TRBJ2-7, with D possibly being TRBD1 (6 bases). V was pared by 4 bases and J by 2 bases, with 12 bases between. The CDR3 sequence is 13 residues long. Germline CDR1 and CDR2: GTSNPN and SVGIG (reference sequence). The CDR3 reads CAWNRDIPYEQYF. The CDR3 bases are TGTGCCTGGAATCGGGACATTCCCTACGAGCAGTACTTC.

This chain uses TRBV15 with TRBJ2-5, with no clear D. The V end lost 5 bases, the J end lost 2 bases, and 12 bases lay between the germline ends. CDR3 length: 14 amino acids. CDR1 is LNHNV, CDR2 YYDKDF, per germline (reference sequence). The DNA of the CDR3 is TGTGCCACCAGCCCTGATTGGGCACAAGAGACCCAGTACTTC. The encoded protein is CATSPDWAQETQYF.

The J gene is TRBJ1-1, the V gene TRBV18; 9 bases agree with TRBD1. The CDR3 spans 17 residues. V gave up 2 bases and J gave up 3 bases; unmatched junction bases: 10. Germline V lookup: CDR1 KGHSH, CDR2 LQKENI. CDR3 sequence (DNA): TGTGCCAGCTCACCATCTCCGACAGGGGGATTGGACACTGAAGCTTTCTTT. As protein: CASSPSPTGGLDTEAFF.

V and J are TRBV18 and TRBJ1-6, with TRBD1 identical over 8 bases. V was pared by 3 bases and J by 7 bases, with 5 bases of the junction left unmatched. The V gene's germline CDR1 is KGHSH and CDR2 LQKENI. This CDR3 contains 15 residues. This chain's CDR3 is CASSPLQGENSPLHF. CDR3 sequence (DNA): TGTGCCAGCTCACCGTTACAGGGGGAAAATTCACCCCTCCACTTT.

The chain uses TRBV28 and TRBJ1-5; the match to TRBD1 covers 9 bases. Unmatched junction bases numbered 9, after V lost 5 bases and J lost 7 bases. Per germline, CDR1 MDHEN and CDR2 SYDVKM. The CDR3 totals 15 residues. The CDR3 loop reads CASSPGTGNGQPQHF. In nucleotides, the CDR3 is TGTGCCAGCAGTCCAGGGACAGGGAATGGACAGCCCCAGCATTTT.

The chain links TRBV19 to TRBJ1-3; D unresolved. V shed 5 bases and J shed 0 bases, with 5 bases lying between them. The CDR3 extends over 13 amino acids. The V gene's germline CDR1 is LNHDA and CDR2 SQIVND (reference sequence). The DNA for the CDR3 is TGTGCCAGTAGTGAGTTCTCTGGAAACACCATATATTTT. Translation: CASSEFSGNTIYF. Full variable domain (outside the CDR3, taken from reference TRBV19 and TRBJ1-3): DGGITQSPKYLFRKEGQNVTLSCEQNLNHDAMYWYRQDPGQGLRLIYYSQIVNDFQKGDIAEGYSVSREKKESFPLTVTSAQKNPTAFYLCASSEFSGNTIYFGEGSWLTVV.

The rearrangement uses TRBV4-1 and TRBJ1-5; 10 bases map to TRBD1. The V gene's germline CDR1 is MGHRA and CDR2 YSYEKL. The CDR3 is 15 residues long. V trimming: 1 base; J trimming: 8 bases; junction bases outside the gene matches: 5. The CDR3 spells CASSQVGTGVEPQHF. The CDR3 region has the DNA TGCGCCAGCAGCCAAGTTGGGACAGGGGTAGAGCCCCAGCATTTT.

The rearrangement links TRBV7-8 to TRBJ2-5; tentative D call: TRBD1 (6 bases). V gave up 1 base and J gave up 4 bases, with 10 bases separating them. Germline CDR1 and CDR2: SGHVS and FQNEAQ. CDR3 length: 14 residues. The CDR3 spells CASSLGTARETQYF. The CDR3 region has the DNA TGTGCCAGCAGCTTAGGGACAGCCAGAGAGACCCAGTACTTC.

This clone was detected once. The chain is built from TRBV12-3 or TRBV12-4 and TRBJ1-2, with unresolved D. The CDR3 totals 13 residues. V gave up 4 bases and J gave up 4 bases, with 10 bases separating them. CDR3 loop: CASSSDIFYGYTF. The CDR3 DNA reads TGTGCCAGCAGTTCAGACATATTCTATGGCTACACCTTC.